One and the same sample provided the 2 T cell receptor beta chains below, sequenced in a study of cytomegalovirus exposure and HLA in healthy donors. 60 Vbeta and 13 Jbeta primers were used in PCR. Sequenced by immunoSEQ multiplex PCR; TCRdb stores in-frame clones only, minus some. The data contain approximately 150,000 clones, 80% of them singletons. The source material was PBMCs. The source is a young woman in good health and CMV-seronegative.

This clone was recorded a few times. The chain recombines TRBV4-1 with TRBJ2-7; 7 bases match TRBD2. The V gene end was trimmed by 0 bases and the J gene end by 7 bases; junction bases not matched to a gene: 6. This CDR3 contains 14 residues. Germline V lookup: CDR1 MGHRA, CDR2 YSYEKL. The DNA for the CDR3 is TGCGCCAGCAGCCAAGATCCCGGGGGAGGGGAGCAGTACTTC. Its protein is CASSQDPGGGEQYF.

The chain recombines TRBV9 with TRBJ2-1, with a possible D match to TRBD2 (6 bases). The V gene lost 0 bases and the J gene lost 0 bases, with 10 bases spanning the gap. CDR1 is SGDLS and CDR2 is YYNGEE in the germline V gene. There are 16 residues in the CDR3. CDR3 sequence: CASSVATSRSYNEQFF. The CDR3 nucleotides read TGTGCCAGCAGCGTAGCTACTAGCCGCTCCTACAATGAGCAGTTCTTC. The complete variable domain, with remaining parts taken from reference TRBV9 and TRBJ2-1, reads DSGVTQTPKHLITATGQRVTLRCSPRSGDLSVYWYQQSLDQGLQFLIQYYNGEERAKGNILERFSAQQFPDLHSELNLSSLELGDSALYFCASSVATSRSYNEQFFGPGTRLTVL.